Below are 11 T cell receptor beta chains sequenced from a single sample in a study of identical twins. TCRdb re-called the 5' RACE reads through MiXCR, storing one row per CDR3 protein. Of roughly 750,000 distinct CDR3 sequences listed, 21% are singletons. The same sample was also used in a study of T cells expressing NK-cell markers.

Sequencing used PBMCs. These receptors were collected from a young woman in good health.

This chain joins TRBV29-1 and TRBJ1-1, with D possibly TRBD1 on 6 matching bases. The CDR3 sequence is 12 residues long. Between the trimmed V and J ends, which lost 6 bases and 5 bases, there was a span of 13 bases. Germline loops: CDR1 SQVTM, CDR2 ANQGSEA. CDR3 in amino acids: CSVPQGETEAFF. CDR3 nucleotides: TGCAGCGTGCCACAGGGAGAGACTGAAGCTTTCTTT.

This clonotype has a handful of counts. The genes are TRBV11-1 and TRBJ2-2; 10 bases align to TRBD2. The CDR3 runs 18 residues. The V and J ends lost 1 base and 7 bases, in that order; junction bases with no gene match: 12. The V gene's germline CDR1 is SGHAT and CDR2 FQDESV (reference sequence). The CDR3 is CASSLGLGLAGEIGELFF. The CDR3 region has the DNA TGTGCCAGCAGCTTAGGACTGGGGCTAGCGGGAGAGATCGGGGAGCTGTTTTTT.

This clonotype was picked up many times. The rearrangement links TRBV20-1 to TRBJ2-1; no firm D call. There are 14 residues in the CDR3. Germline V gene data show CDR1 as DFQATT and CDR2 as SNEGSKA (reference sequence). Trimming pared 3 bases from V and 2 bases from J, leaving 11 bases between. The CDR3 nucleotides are TGCAGTGCTAGGTCTGGGTGGACCTACAATGAGCAGTTCTTC. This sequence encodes CSARSGWTYNEQFF.

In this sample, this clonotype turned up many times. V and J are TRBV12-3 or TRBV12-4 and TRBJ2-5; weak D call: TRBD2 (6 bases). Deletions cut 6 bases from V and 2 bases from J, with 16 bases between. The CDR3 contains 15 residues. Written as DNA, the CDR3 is TGTGCCAGCAGCAAGACGGGGGATTTTCAAGAGACCCAGTACTTC. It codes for CASSKTGDFQETQYF.

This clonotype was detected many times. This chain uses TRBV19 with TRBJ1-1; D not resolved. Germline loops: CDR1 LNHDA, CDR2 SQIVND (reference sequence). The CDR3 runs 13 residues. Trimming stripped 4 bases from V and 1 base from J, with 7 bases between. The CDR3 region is CASSRQSNTEAFF. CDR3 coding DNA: TGTGCCAGTAGTAGGCAGTCGAACACTGAAGCTTTCTTT. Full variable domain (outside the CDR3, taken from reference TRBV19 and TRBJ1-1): DGGITQSPKYLFRKEGQNVTLSCEQNLNHDAMYWYRQDPGQGLRLIYYSQIVNDFQKGDIAEGYSVSREKKESFPLTVTSAQKNPTAFYLCASSRQSNTEAFFGQGTRLTVV.

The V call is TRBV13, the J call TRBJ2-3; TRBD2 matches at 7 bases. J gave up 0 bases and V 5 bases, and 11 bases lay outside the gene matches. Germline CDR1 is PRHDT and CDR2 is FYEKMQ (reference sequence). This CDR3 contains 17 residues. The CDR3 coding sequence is TGTGCCAGCAGCCCTGGGAGGCGGGGGAATAGCACAGATACGCAGTATTTT. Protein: CASSPGRRGNSTDTQYF.

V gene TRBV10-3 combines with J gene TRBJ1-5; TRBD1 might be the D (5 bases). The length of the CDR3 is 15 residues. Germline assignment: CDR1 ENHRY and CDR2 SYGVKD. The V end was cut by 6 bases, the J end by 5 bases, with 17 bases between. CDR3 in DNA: TGTGCCATCAGCGCCGGGAGGGAAGGGGATCAGCCCCAGCATTTT. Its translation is CAISAGREGDQPQHF.

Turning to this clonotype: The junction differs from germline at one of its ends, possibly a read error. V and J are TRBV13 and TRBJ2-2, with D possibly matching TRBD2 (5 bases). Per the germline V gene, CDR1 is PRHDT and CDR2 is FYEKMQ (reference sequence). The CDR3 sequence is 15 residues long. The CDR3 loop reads CASSLGRANTGELVF. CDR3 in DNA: TGTGCCAGCAGCTTAGGGCGGGCGAACACCGGGGAGCTGGTTTTT.

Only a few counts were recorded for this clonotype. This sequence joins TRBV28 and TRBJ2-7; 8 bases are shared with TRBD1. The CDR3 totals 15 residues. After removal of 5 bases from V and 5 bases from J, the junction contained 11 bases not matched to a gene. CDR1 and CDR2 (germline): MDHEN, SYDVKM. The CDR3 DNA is TGTGCCAGCAGTCCCTACTCCAGGGGGCAAGACGAGCAGTACTTC. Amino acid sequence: CASSPYSRGQDEQYF.

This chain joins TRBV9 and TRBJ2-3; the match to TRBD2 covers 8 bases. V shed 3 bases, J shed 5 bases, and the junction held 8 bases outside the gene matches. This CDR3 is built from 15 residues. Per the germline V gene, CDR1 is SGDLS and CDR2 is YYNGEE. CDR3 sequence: CASSASEREIDTQYF. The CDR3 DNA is TGTGCCAGCAGCGCGTCTGAGCGGGAGATAGATACGCAGTATTTT.

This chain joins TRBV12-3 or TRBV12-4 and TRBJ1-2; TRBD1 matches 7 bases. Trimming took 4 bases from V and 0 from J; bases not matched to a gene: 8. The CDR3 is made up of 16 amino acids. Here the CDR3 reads CASSSLLGTANYGYTF. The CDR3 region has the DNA TGTGCCAGCAGTTCCCTCCTTGGGACAGCTAACTATGGCTACACCTTC.